This paragraph reports one T cell receptor beta chain. The antigen is undetermined. Profiling relied on immunoSEQ multiplex PCR, and the TCRdb table lists in-frame clones only, not all of them. This sample has tens of thousands of clones, with about nine tenths found just once. This CDR3 region has 16 residues. Per germline, CDR1 SGHVS and CDR2 FQNEAQ. The junction had 11 bases not matched to a gene; V was cut back by 5 bases and J by 5 bases. The sample is drawn from a study of OX40 agonist ivuxolimab in advanced cancers. Study conclusions and caveats: There were, on average, more expanded clones in CD8+ T cells than in CD4+.

Autoimmune disease history or systemic immunosuppression led to patient exclusion. The receptor's source is an adult with an advanced solid tumor such as melanoma, head and neck, liver or kidney cancer. This specimen was CD4+ or CD8+ T cells sorted from blood, taken in a trial of the OX40 agonist ivuxolimab. This chain uses TRBV7-8 with TRBJ2-2, with 7 bases that match TRBD1. The CDR3 DNA sequence: TGTGCCAGCAGCGTAAGGACAGGATTAGTGACCGGGGAGCTGTTTTTT. It encodes CASSVRTGLVTGELFF.